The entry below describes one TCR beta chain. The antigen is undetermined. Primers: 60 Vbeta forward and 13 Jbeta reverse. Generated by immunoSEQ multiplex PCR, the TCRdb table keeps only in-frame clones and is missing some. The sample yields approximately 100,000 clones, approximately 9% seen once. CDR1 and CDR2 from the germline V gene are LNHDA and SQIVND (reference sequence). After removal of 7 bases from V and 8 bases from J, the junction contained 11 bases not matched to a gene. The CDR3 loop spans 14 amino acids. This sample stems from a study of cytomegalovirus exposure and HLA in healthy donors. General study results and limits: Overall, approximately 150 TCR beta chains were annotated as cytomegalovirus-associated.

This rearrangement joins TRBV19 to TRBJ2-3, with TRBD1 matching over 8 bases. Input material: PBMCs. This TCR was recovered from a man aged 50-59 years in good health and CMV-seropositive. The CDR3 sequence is CASIGTGNSRTQYF. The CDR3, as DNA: TGTGCCAGTATAGGGACAGGCAATTCCCGTACGCAGTATTTT.